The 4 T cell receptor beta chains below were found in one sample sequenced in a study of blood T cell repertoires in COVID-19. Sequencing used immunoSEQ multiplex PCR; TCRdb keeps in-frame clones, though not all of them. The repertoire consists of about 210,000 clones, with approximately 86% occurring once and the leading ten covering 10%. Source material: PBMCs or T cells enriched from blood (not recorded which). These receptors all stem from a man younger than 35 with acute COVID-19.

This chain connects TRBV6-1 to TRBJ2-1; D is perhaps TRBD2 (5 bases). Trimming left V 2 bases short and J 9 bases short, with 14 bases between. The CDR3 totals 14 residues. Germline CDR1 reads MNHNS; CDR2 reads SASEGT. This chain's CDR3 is CASSERRDHGEQFF. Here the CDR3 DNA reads TGTGCCAGCAGTGAAAGACGGGATCATGGTGAGCAGTTCTTC.

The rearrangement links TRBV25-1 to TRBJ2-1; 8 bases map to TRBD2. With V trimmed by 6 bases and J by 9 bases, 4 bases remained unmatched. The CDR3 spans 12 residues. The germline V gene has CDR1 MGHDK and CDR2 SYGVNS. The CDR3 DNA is TGTGCCAGCAGGACTAGCGAGGTTGAGCAGTTCTTC. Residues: CASRTSEVEQFF.

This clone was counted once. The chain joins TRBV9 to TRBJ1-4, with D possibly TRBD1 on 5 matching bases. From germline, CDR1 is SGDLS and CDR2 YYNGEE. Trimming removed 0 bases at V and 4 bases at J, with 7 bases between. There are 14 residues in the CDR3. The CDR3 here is CASSVAGGNEKLFF. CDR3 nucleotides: TGTGCCAGCAGCGTAGCCGGGGGTAATGAAAAACTGTTTTTT.

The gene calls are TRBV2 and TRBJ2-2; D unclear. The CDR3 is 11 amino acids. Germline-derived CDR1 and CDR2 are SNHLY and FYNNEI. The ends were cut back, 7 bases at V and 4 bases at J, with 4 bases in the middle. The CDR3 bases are TGTGCCAGCACAGGCACCGGGGAGCTGTTTTTT. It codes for CASTGTGELFF.